This TCR beta chain stems from a study of shared clonotypes between healthy human individuals. CDR1 is SQVTM, CDR2 ANQGSEA, per germline. The CDR3 totals 11 residues. V lost 7 bases and J lost 8, with 14 bases in between. Repertoires were generated with immunoSEQ multiplex PCR, while TCRdb's copy carries only in-frame clones and drops some. Among some 2,500,000 clones listed, roughly 93% were seen once. The sequencing sample was made of naive CD4+ T cells from PBMCs. Described subset: CD45RA+ positively selected. This receptor was identified in a man aged 18-30 years in good health. Some clones in this sample may be carry-over from other donors' samples. The chain recombines TRBV29-1 with TRBJ1-2; possible D gene TRBD1, 5 bases. The CDR3 is CSAGTFDGYTF. DNA for the CDR3: TGCAGCGCGGGGACCTTTGACGGCTACACCTTC.